This T cell receptor (beta chain) originates from a study of shared clonotypes between healthy human individuals. Only in-frame clones appear in the TCRdb table, and some are missing; sequencing was by immunoSEQ multiplex PCR. The table records over 2 million clones, about 94% of them present only once. Study-wide points: Rarefaction indicated that sorted-subset sequencing remained incomplete although depth was large. Only blood underwent sampling, and tissue repertoires likely differ. Some naive CD4 clonotypes, roughly 5%, turned up in common across a handful of donors.

This CDR3 has 13 amino acids. The V gene's germline CDR1 is SGHNT and CDR2 YYREEE (reference sequence). Trimming cost V 4 bases and J 4 bases; bases outside gene matches: 3. This clone was picked up one time. What it recognizes is unknown. The naive CD8 population came from CD45RO-negative cells selected for CCR7, without terminally differentiated effector memory CD45RA+ cells. This rearrangement joins TRBV5-4 to TRBJ1-2, with 8 bases that match TRBD1. The receptor's source is a man between 18 and 29 years old in good health. Material: naive CD8+ T cells sorted from blood. This CDR3 reads CASSTTGAYGYTF. The CDR3 DNA reads TGTGCCAGCAGCACGACAGGGGCCTATGGCTACACCTTC.